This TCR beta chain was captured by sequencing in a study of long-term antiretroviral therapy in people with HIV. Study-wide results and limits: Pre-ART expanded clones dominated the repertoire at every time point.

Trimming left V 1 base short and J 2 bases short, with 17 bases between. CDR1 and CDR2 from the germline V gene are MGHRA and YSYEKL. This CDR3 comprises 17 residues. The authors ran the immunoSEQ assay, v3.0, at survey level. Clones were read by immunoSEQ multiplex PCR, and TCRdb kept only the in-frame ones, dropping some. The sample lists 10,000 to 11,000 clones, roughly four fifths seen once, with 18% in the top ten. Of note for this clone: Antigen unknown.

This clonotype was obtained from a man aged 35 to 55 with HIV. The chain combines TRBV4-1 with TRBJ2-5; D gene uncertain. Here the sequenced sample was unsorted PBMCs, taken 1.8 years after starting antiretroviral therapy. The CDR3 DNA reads TGCGCCAGCAGCCAAGCCACACGGGCTTCAGGACAAGAGACCCAGTACTTC. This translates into CASSQATRASGQETQYF.